This TCR beta chain comes out of a study of CD8 T cells in Susac syndrome (dated by TCRdb to 2018 to 2020). Looking at the study overall: The study used repertoire sequencing to test whether antigen drove CD8+ T cell activation and differentiation in Susac syndrome. The study compared CD8+ T cell repertoire clonality among 12 healthy donors, around 14 Susac syndrome patients and roughly 16 multiple sclerosis patients. The research as a whole found: The study acknowledged that relatively few individuals were included in the TCR sequencing and HLA analysis.

The CDR3 contains 14 residues, cysteine and phenylalanine counted. The only DNA kept is the CDR3, 42 bases in frame from the first base. Via the germline V gene, CDR1 is SGDLS and CDR2 YYNGEE. A distance of 11 bases separates the germline ends of V and J, which lose 4 bases and 1 base respectively. With regard to this clonotype: Its antigen is unknown. No clone much larger than this one lies a single base away; base qualities are absent.

Peripheral blood CD8+ and CD4+ T cells from healthy donors, Susac syndrome patients and multiple sclerosis patients were profiled by high-throughput TCR beta sequencing. Healthy donors were included as age- and sex-matched controls. CD8+ TEMRA cells were enriched by FACS, while bulk CD8+ and CD4+ T cells were purified by magnetic negative isolation. Blood was collected in EDTA tubes and processed within 24 hours, with PBMCs isolated through density gradient centrifugation. PBMCs intended for TCR sequencing were cryopreserved in liquid nitrogen and thawed later in a water bath at 37 degrees C. A purity of at least 90% was achieved for sorted or isolated CD4+, CD8+ and CD8+ TEMRA cells. RNA was extracted with the RNeasy kit and roughly 0.45 to 1 ug was reverse transcribed using random hexamers. The immunoSEQ multiplex PCR assay, covering 54 Vbeta and 13 Jbeta segments, was used to amplify TCR beta CDR3 regions. To correct PCR amplification bias, a synthetic template baseline was used for both primer optimization and computational correction. Per the authors' processing: Reads were annotated to V, D and J genes according to IMGT and were analyzed with immunoSEQ Analyzer, with only productive sequences retained. Clonality was calculated as one minus the Shannon entropy normalized by log2 of the number of productive unique sequences. For each patient and control, public and private clones were evaluated among the 100 most prevalent clones. Clones were defined as Susac-specific if absent from the healthy and MS cohorts, from some 1,000 published viral clones and from other ImmuneACCESS disease sequences. TCRdb reprocessed the public reads (quality trimming at Q25 with fastp, clone calling with MiXCR) and kept in-frame beta chains. Every distinct CDR3 protein forms one entry, paired with its most common genes and DNA. Clone size and V and J calls follow TCRdb, not the original study. The sample includes 45,000 to 60,000 distinct CDR3 sequences, with about 91% observed a single time. The top ten hold about 0.41% of the sample.

The clonotype comes from a human donor in good health. The chain couples TRBV9 to TRBJ1-1; a confident D gene designation cannot be given. The sequencing sample was made of CD8+ T cells from PBMCs. The CDR3 corresponds to CASSPGRKNTEAFF. The DNA sequence reads TGTGCCAGCAGCCCTGGACGGAAGAACACTGAAGCTTTCTTT.